Presented here are 31 T cell receptor beta chains from one specimen sequenced in a study of blood T cells in healthy people across ages. Then a second PCR, running roughly 7 to 11 cycles, was carried out with a sample-barcoded 5' primer and a J-beta primer mix. TCRdb fed the 5' RACE reads into MiXCR, producing one record per CDR3 protein. The sample consists of about 580,000 distinct CDR3 sequences, 40% to 50% of them appearing once. The sequenced sample was blood. The receptors shown here come from an elderly man in good health.

The CDR3, as DNA: TGTGCCAGCAGTGCGGGTCGCGCGACTAGTGGCTATGAGCAGTTCTTC. As protein: CASSAGRATSGYEQFF. The V call is TRBV2, the J call TRBJ2-1, with D tentatively TRBD2 (6 bases). The CDR3 consists of 16 residues. Germline CDR1 is SNHLY and CDR2 is FYNNEI. V lost 4 bases and J 8 bases, leaving 21 bases between the germline ends.

The V call is TRBV24-1, the J call TRBJ2-3; a weak D match, TRBD1 (6 bases). Trimming shortened V by 7 bases and J by 4 bases, and 11 bases separated the two germline ends. The CDR3 consists of 13 residues. Germline CDR1 is KGHDR and CDR2 is SFDVKD. The CDR3 bases are TGTGCCACCAGCCCACAGGGAGCAGATACGCAGTATTTT. This codes for CATSPQGADTQYF.

This clonotype was counted only a few times. The CDR3 region is CSARELARGYEQYF. The CDR3 nucleotides are TGCAGTGCTAGAGAACTGGCGAGGGGCTACGAGCAGTACTTC. The gene calls are TRBV20-1 and TRBJ2-7; the D call may be TRBD1 or TRBD2 (5 bases each). This CDR3 has 14 amino acids. Per germline, CDR1 DFQATT and CDR2 SNEGSKA (reference sequence). The germline V and J ends were trimmed by 0 bases and 3 bases, with 12 bases remaining between them.

The chain carries TRBV2 and TRBJ2-5; no definite D call. Between the trimmed V and J ends, which lost 5 bases and 1 base, there was a span of 11 bases. This CDR3 region has 14 residues. Germline CDR1 reads SNHLY; CDR2 reads FYNNEI. The CDR3 nucleotides are TGTGCCAGCAGTCTAGGGTACGGCCAAGAGACCCAGTACTTC. The encoded protein is CASSLGYGQETQYF.

This clonotype was detected only a few times. CDR3 amino acids: CSVEDQGQGWAEAFF. In DNA, the CDR3 is TGCAGCGTTGAAGATCAGGGACAGGGGTGGGCTGAAGCTTTCTTT. J is TRBJ1-1 and V is TRBV29-1; TRBD1 aligns across 10 bases. Germline-derived CDR1 and CDR2 are SQVTM and ANQGSEA. The V and J ends lost 0 bases and 6 bases, in that order; junction bases with no gene match: 7. This CDR3 comprises 15 residues.

The V call is TRBV7-8, the J call TRBJ2-1, with 11 bases identical to TRBD2. This CDR3 comprises 14 residues. CDR1 is SGHVS, CDR2 FQNEAQ, per germline. With V trimmed by 8 bases and J by 6 bases, 6 bases remained unmatched. The CDR3 bases are TGTGCCAGCCGTGGACTAGCGGGCTTCAATGAGCAGTTCTTC. Translated: CASRGLAGFNEQFF.

This clonotype has just a few counts. This chain connects TRBV2 to TRBJ1-1; D unclear. This CDR3 region has 13 residues. V was trimmed by 0 bases and J by 7 bases, leaving 9 bases between them. The V gene's germline CDR1 is SNHLY and CDR2 FYNNEI. DNA of the CDR3: TGTGCCAGCAGTGAAGCGCCCGGCCGTGAAGCTTTCTTT. It yields the protein CASSEAPGREAFF. The full variable domain, its missing parts supplied by reference TRBV2 and TRBJ1-1, is EPEVTQTPSHQVTQMGQEVILRCVPISNHLYFYWYRQILGQKVEFLVSFYNNEISEKSEIFDDQFSVERPDGSNFTLKIRSTKLEDSAMYFCASSEAPGREAFFGQGTRLTVV.

The chain links TRBV7-9 to TRBJ2-7; tentatively, D is TRBD1 or TRBD2 (6 bases each). Germline-derived CDR1 and CDR2 are SEHNR and FQNEAQ (reference sequence). CDR3 length: 14 amino acids. V dropped 1 base and J dropped 2 bases, with 9 bases sitting between them. CDR3 sequence: CASSLEGGTYEQYF. CDR3 bases: TGTGCCAGCAGCTTAGAAGGGGGGACCTACGAGCAGTACTTC. The whole variable domain, remainder taken from reference TRBV7-9 and TRBJ2-7, is DTGVSQNPRHKITKRGQNVTFRCDPISEHNRLYWYRQTLGQGPEFLTYFQNEAQLEKSRLLSDRFSAERPKGSFSTLEIQRTEQGDSAMYLCASSLEGGTYEQYFGPGTRLTVT.

This clonotype occurred many times. The rearrangement uses TRBV11-2 and TRBJ2-5; TRBD2 matches at 9 bases. From germline, CDR1 is SGHAT and CDR2 FQNNGV. The V segment lost 1 base and the J segment 3 bases; nucleotides outside the gene matches: 6. The CDR3 has 16 residues. The CDR3 nucleotides are TGTGCCAGCAGCTTAGGAGCGGCTAGCGGGAAAGAGACCCAGTACTTC. Translating gives CASSLGAASGKETQYF.

The V and J genes are TRBV6-2 or TRBV6-3 and TRBJ2-6; no definite D call. Trimming stripped 0 bases from V and 0 bases from J, with 6 bases between. This CDR3 contains 16 residues. Per the germline V gene, CDR1 is MNHEY and CDR2 is SVGEGT. The CDR3 loop is CASSYSRLSGANVLTF. CDR3 coding DNA: TGTGCCAGCAGTTACTCGAGGCTCTCTGGGGCCAACGTCCTGACTTTC.

This clonotype was observed a handful of times. The chain has TRBV7-2 and TRBJ2-2; the D gene is possibly TRBD1 (6 bases). The germline V gene encodes CDR1 SGHTA and CDR2 FQGNSA. The V gene lost 3 bases and the J gene lost 7 bases, with 12 bases spanning the gap. There are 14 residues in the CDR3. This chain's CDR3 is CASSFTGQSGELFF. CDR3 nucleotides: TGTGCCAGCAGCTTTACTGGACAGAGCGGGGAGCTGTTTTTT.

The sample holds one count of this clonotype. The chain combines TRBV27 with TRBJ2-7, with 9 bases lining up with TRBD1. With V trimmed by 5 bases and J by 7 bases, 9 bases remained unmatched. Germline V gene sequence: CDR1 MNHEY, CDR2 SMNVEV (reference sequence). The CDR3 totals 14 residues. The CDR3 protein is CASSRTGVDNEQYF. In DNA, the CDR3 is TGTGCCAGCAGTCGGACAGGGGTGGACAATGAGCAGTACTTC.

The rearrangement joins TRBV12-3 or TRBV12-4 to TRBJ1-6, with D tentatively TRBD1 (5 bases). Deletions cut 8 bases from V and 7 bases from J, with 15 bases between. The CDR3 is 14 residues long. The CDR3 sequence is CASGLDRPNSPLHF. In DNA, the CDR3 is TGTGCCAGCGGTCTCGACAGACCCAATTCACCCCTCCACTTT.

This sequence joins TRBV5-5 and TRBJ1-2; D possibly corresponds to TRBD1 (6 bases). Trimming pared 2 bases from V and 2 bases from J, leaving 13 bases between. There are 15 residues in the CDR3. The germline CDR1 and CDR2 sequences are SGHKS and YYEKEE (reference sequence). CDR3 sequence: CASSFASGANYGYTF. CDR3 nucleotide sequence: TGTGCCAGCAGCTTTGCCTCGGGGGCGAACTATGGCTACACCTTC. The whole variable domain, remainder taken from reference TRBV5-5 and TRBJ1-2, is DAGVTQSPTHLIKTRGQQVTLRCSPISGHKSVSWYQQVLGQGPQFIFQYYEKEERGRGNFPDRFSARQFPNYSSELNVNALLLGDSALYLCASSFASGANYGYTFGSGTRLTVV.

The chain links TRBV20-1 to TRBJ1-5; TRBD1 matches at 7 bases. V gave up 0 bases and J gave up 6 bases; unmatched junction bases: 11. The V gene's germline CDR1 is DFQATT and CDR2 SNEGSKA (reference sequence). The CDR3 has 16 residues. Written as DNA, the CDR3 is TGCAGTGCTAGAGACTCCGGTCGGGACAGTCTTCAGCCCCAGCATTTT. Translation gives CSARDSGRDSLQPQHF.

CDR3 protein: CASCGAEHNYGYTF. CDR3 sequence (DNA): TGTGCCAGCTGCGGGGCAGAACATAACTATGGCTACACCTTC. The chain employs TRBV12-3 or TRBV12-4 and TRBJ1-2, with D possibly being TRBD1 (5 bases). This CDR3 comprises 14 residues. V was clipped by 8 bases and J by 1 base, with 14 bases between them.

The rearrangement links TRBV20-1 to TRBJ2-5; unclear D gene. V lost 3 bases to trimming and J lost 2 bases, with 10 bases between them. This CDR3 has 13 residues. CDR1 DFQATT and CDR2 SNEGSKA come from the germline V gene (reference sequence). CDR3 amino acids: CSARWAGQETQYF. The CDR3 region has the DNA TGCAGTGCTAGGTGGGCAGGTCAAGAGACCCAGTACTTC.

J is TRBJ2-3 and V is TRBV20-1; D assignment may be TRBD1 or TRBD2 (5 bases each). This CDR3 is built from 13 residues. The V end was cut by 6 bases, the J end by 1 base, with 11 bases between. Germline-derived CDR1 and CDR2 are DFQATT and SNEGSKA (reference sequence). CDR3 coding DNA: TGCAGTGCCCGGGGCCCCCGCACAGATACGCAGTATTTT. Translating it yields CSARGPRTDTQYF.

In this sample, this clonotype turned up a few times. The gene calls are TRBV25-1 and TRBJ2-5; D not resolved. V gave up 1 base and J gave up 5 bases, with 11 bases separating them. The CDR3 covers 14 residues. Per the germline V gene, CDR1 is MGHDK and CDR2 is SYGVNS. CDR3 bases: TGTGCCAGCAGTGAATTCCGAGTACCGGAGACCCAGTACTTC. Translation gives CASSEFRVPETQYF. Full variable domain (outside the CDR3, taken from reference TRBV25-1 and TRBJ2-5): EADIYQTPRYLVIGTGKKITLECSQTMGHDKMYWYQQDPGMELHLIHYSYGVNSTEKGDLSSESTVSRIRTEHFPLTLESARPSHTSQYLCASSEFRVPETQYFGPGTRLLVL.

The chain carries TRBV7-2 and TRBJ2-1, with D perhaps assigned TRBD1 or TRBD2 (5 bases each). The CDR3 loop spans 14 amino acids. V was pared by 5 bases and J by 8 bases, with 16 bases between. CDR1 is SGHTA, CDR2 FQGNSA, per germline. CDR3 nucleotides: TGTGCCAGCAGCCCCCTGGGGGAGTTGTATGAGCAGTTCTTC. Protein: CASSPLGELYEQFF.

The chain carries TRBV25-1 and TRBJ2-7; D remains unclear. The CDR3 spans 14 residues. V was trimmed by 2 bases and J by 7 bases, leaving 15 bases between them. The germline V gene has CDR1 MGHDK and CDR2 SYGVNS. CDR3 in DNA: TGTGCCAGCAGTGAAATGGGCCGCGAAGTGGAGCAGTACTTC. Amino acids: CASSEMGREVEQYF.

This rearrangement joins TRBV6-5 to TRBJ2-1, with D unresolved. The CDR3 runs 15 residues. Trimming cost V 5 bases and J 6 bases, with 17 bases left between them. From germline, CDR1 is MNHEY and CDR2 SVGAGI. Written as DNA, the CDR3 is TGTGCCAGCAGTCGCGGATTTAAAATCGGCAATGAGCAGTTCTTC. Its translation: CASSRGFKIGNEQFF.

This clonotype turned up a few times. V is TRBV20-1 and J is TRBJ2-7; no firm D call. Germline values: CDR1 DFQATT, CDR2 SNEGSKA (reference sequence). The CDR3 has 13 residues. V lost 4 bases and J lost 6, with 16 bases in between. The DNA of the CDR3 is TGCAGTGCTATCCGGGCGGCTCGGGCCGAGCAGTACTTC. Its protein product is CSAIRAARAEQYF.

V gene TRBV11-2 combines with J gene TRBJ2-4, with D perhaps TRBD2 (6 bases). Germline lookup yields CDR1 SGHAT and CDR2 FQNNGV. This CDR3 has 16 amino acids. Trimming stripped 0 bases from V and 3 bases from J, with 12 bases between. The CDR3: CASSLDWGGGKNIQYF. The CDR3 DNA sequence: TGTGCCAGCAGCTTAGACTGGGGAGGAGGCAAAAACATTCAGTACTTC.

This clonotype showed up many times. J is TRBJ2-1 and V is TRBV20-1; D remains unclear. CDR3 length: 11 residues. The germline CDR1 and CDR2 sequences are DFQATT and SNEGSKA (reference sequence). Trimming removed 2 bases at V and 4 bases at J, with 3 bases between. The CDR3: CSARQYNEQFF. The DNA for the CDR3 is TGCAGTGCTAGACAGTACAATGAGCAGTTCTTC.

This clonotype was seen only a few times. The rearrangement uses TRBV2 and TRBJ2-3, with TRBD2 matching over 13 bases. The CDR3 totals 15 residues. The V gene end was trimmed by 8 bases and the J gene end by 0 bases; junction bases not matched to a gene: 2. Looked up from germline, CDR1 is SNHLY and CDR2 is FYNNEI. CDR3: CASGGLAGSTDTQYF. The CDR3 nucleotides are TGTGCCAGCGGGGGACTAGCGGGGAGCACAGATACGCAGTATTTT.

The genes are TRBV28 and TRBJ2-3; 8 bases line up with TRBD2. V lost 5 bases and J lost 3; bases outside the gene matches: 7. Germline assignment: CDR1 MDHEN and CDR2 SYDVKM. The CDR3 has 15 residues. CDR3 sequence (DNA): TGTGCCAGCAGTCCCCCCCGGGGGGGGACAGATACGCAGTATTTT. This sequence encodes CASSPPRGGTDTQYF. The full variable domain, its missing parts supplied by reference TRBV28 and TRBJ2-3, is DVKVTQSSRYLVKRTGEKVFLECVQDMDHENMFWYRQDPGLGLRLIYFSYDVKMKEKGDIPEGYSVSREKKERFSLILESASTNQTSMYLCASSPPRGGTDTQYFGPGTRLTVL.

This clonotype showed up just a few times. The chain carries TRBV20-1 and TRBJ1-6; D gene ambiguous. Germline loops: CDR1 DFQATT, CDR2 SNEGSKA (reference sequence). The CDR3 is 15 amino acids. Trimming left V 6 bases short and J 0 bases short, with 12 bases between. This CDR3 is CSAPPRSSYNSPLHF. The CDR3 nucleotides are TGCAGTGCGCCTCCACGGAGCTCCTATAATTCACCCCTCCACTTT.

This clonotype was detected ten times or more. The V gene is TRBV20-1, the J gene TRBJ2-5; D is unresolved. This CDR3 has 13 residues. Germline loops: CDR1 DFQATT, CDR2 SNEGSKA (reference sequence). V was trimmed by 3 bases and J by 2 bases, leaving 10 bases between them. The CDR3 protein is CSARSEKQETQYF. DNA of the CDR3: TGCAGTGCTAGGTCGGAGAAACAAGAGACCCAGTACTTC.

This chain joins TRBV20-1 and TRBJ1-4, with 8 bases identical to TRBD1. Germline CDR1 is DFQATT and CDR2 is SNEGSKA (reference sequence). CDR3 length: 13 residues. Germline trimming cut 5 bases from V and 7 bases from J; bases unmatched to any gene: 6. The CDR3 DNA sequence: TGCAGTGCTCTCGACAGGGGCATTGAAAAACTGTTTTTT. It translates to CSALDRGIEKLFF.

This clonotype has a single count. V usage is TRBV6-4 and J usage is TRBJ2-7; tentative D call: TRBD2 (6 bases). The germline gives CDR1 MRHNA, CDR2 SNTAGT. V was pared by 7 bases and J by 4 bases, with 17 bases between. The CDR3 runs 14 residues. In nucleotides, the CDR3 is TGTGCCAGCACCCCGGGGGACCCTTATTACGAGCAGTACTTC. It codes for CASTPGDPYYEQYF.